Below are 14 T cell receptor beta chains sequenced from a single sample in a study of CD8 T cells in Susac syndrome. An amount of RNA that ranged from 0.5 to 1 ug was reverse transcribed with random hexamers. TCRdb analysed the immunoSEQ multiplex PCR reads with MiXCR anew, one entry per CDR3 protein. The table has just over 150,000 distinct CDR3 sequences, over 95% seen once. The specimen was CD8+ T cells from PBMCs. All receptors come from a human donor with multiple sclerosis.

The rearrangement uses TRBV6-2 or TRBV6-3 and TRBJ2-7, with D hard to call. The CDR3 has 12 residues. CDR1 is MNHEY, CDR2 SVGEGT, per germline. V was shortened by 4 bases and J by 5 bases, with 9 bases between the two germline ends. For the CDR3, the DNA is TGTGCCAGCAGTTCAGTTTCCCACGAGCAGTACTTC. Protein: CASSSVSHEQYF.

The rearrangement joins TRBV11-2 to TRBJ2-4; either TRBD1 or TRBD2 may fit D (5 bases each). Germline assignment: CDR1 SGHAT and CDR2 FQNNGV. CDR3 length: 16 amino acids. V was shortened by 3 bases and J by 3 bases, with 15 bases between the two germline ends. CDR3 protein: CASSFGRDENKNIQYF. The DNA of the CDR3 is TGTGCCAGCAGCTTTGGCCGGGACGAGAACAAAAACATTCAGTACTTC.

CDR3 protein: CASSKGFSSYEQYV. DNA for the CDR3: TGTGCCAGCAGTAAGGGGTTTAGCTCCTACGAGCAGTACGTC. This chain uses TRBV5-6 with TRBJ2-7; D is perhaps TRBD1 (5 bases). The V end lost 5 bases, the J end lost 0 bases, and 12 bases lay between the germline ends. The germline V gene encodes CDR1 SGHDT and CDR2 YYEEEE. The CDR3 length is 14 residues.

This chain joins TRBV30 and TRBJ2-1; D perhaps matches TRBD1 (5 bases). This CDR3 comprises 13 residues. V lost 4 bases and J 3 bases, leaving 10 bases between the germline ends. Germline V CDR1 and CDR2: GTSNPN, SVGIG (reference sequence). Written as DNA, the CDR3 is TGTGCCTGGACCAGTCAGGGCTACAATGAGCAGTTCTTC. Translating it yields CAWTSQGYNEQFF.

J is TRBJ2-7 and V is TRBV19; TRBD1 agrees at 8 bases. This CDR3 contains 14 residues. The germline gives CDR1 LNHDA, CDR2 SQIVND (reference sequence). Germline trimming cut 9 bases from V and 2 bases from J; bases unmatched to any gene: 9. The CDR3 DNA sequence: TGTGCCAGCGCAACCGGGACAGGAGCCTACGAGCAGTACTTC. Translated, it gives CASATGTGAYEQYF.

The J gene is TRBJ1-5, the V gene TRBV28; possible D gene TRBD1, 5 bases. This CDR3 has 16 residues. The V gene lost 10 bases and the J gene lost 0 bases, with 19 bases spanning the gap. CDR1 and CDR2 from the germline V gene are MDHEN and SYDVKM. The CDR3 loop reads CATLFLTAYSNQPQHF. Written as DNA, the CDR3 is TGTGCCACCCTTTTTTTGACAGCCTATAGCAATCAGCCCCAGCATTTT.

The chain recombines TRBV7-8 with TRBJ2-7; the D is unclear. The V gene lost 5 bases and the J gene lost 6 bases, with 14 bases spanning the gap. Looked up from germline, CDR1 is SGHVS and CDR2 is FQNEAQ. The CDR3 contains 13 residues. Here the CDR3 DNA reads TGTGCCAGCAGCGCTCGGCCCACAAGCGAGCAGTACTTC. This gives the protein CASSARPTSEQYF.

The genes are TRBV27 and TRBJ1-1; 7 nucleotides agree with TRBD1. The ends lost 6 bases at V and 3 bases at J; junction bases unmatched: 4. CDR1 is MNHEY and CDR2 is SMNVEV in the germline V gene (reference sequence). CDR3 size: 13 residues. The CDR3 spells CASRTTGDTEAFF. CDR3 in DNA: TGTGCCAGCAGAACTACAGGGGACACTGAAGCTTTCTTT.

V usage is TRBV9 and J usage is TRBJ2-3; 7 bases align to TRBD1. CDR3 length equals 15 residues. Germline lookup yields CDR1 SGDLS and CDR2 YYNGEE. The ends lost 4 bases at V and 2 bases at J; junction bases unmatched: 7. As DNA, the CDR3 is TGTGCCAGCAGCTCGGGACAGAGAAACACAGATACGCAGTATTTT. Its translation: CASSSGQRNTDTQYF.

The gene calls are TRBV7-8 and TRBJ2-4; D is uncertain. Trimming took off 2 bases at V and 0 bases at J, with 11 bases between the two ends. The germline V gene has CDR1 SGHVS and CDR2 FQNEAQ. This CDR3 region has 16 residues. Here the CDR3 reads CASSLSGSLAKNIQYF. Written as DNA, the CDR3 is TGTGCCAGCAGCTTATCAGGTTCCCTAGCCAAAAACATTCAGTACTTC.

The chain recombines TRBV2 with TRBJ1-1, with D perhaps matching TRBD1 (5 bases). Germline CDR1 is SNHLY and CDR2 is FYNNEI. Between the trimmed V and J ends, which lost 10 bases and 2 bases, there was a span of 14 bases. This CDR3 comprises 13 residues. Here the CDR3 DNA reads TGTGCCATCCAAGGGGAGTCCAACACTGAAGCTTTCTTT. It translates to CAIQGESNTEAFF.

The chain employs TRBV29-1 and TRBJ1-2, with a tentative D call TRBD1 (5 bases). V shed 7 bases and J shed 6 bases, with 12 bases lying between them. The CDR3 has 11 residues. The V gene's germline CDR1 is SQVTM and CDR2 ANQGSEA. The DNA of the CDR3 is TGCAGCGCCCAGGGTATCGATGGCTACACCTTC. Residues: CSAQGIDGYTF.

CDR3 in amino acids: CSATGGDNEQFF. CDR3 DNA sequence: TGCAGTGCTACAGGGGGGGACAATGAGCAGTTCTTC. J is TRBJ2-1 and V is TRBV20-1; D is tentatively TRBD1 or TRBD2 (7 bases each). This CDR3 contains 12 residues. V lost 4 bases and J 5 bases, leaving 9 bases between the germline ends. Germline CDR1 DFQATT, CDR2 SNEGSKA (reference sequence).

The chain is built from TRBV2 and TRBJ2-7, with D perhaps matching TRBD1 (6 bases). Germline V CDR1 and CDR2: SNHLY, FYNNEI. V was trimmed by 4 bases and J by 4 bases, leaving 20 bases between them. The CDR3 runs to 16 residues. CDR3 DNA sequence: TGTGCCAGCAGTGGGAATACAGGGAAAGCTTTATACGAGCAGTACTTC. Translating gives CASSGNTGKALYEQYF.